A selection of T cell receptor beta chains follows, all from one sample in a study of cytomegalovirus exposure and HLA in healthy donors. Sequencing was performed with immunoSEQ multiplex PCR; in TCRdb, only in-frame clones are kept and a portion is missing. The sample has 100,000 to 150,000 clones; under 85% are singletons. Sequenced material: PBMCs. The source is a middle-aged woman in good health and CMV-seropositive. CDR3s include the opening cysteine and the closing phenylalanine or tryptophan. D genes are given only for firm matches. Clone size is stated in some rows and not others, as once, few, many or a class when expanded.

v_gene	j_gene	abundance	d_gene	CDR3aa	CDR3nt
TRBV5-5	TRBJ2-7	NA	NA	CASRHSGYPSYEQYF	TGTGCCAGCAGGCACTCAGGGTACCCCTCCTACGAGCAGTACTTC
TRBV4-2	TRBJ1-6	NA	NA	CASSRTVDNSPLHF	TGTGCCAGCAGCAGGACAGTAGATAATTCACCCCTCCACTTT
TRBV2	TRBJ2-1	NA	NA	CASSAGPRYNEQFF	TGTGCCAGCAGTGCGGGTCCTCGATACAATGAGCAGTTCTTC
TRBV25-1	TRBJ2-5	NA	NA	CASSRGETQYF	TGTGCCAGCAGTCGGGGGGAGACCCAGTACTTC
TRBV28	TRBJ2-3	NA	TRBD1	CASSRTGGTDTQYF	TGTGCCAGCAGCCGGACAGGGGGGACAGATACGCAGTATTTT
TRBV28	TRBJ1-4	few	TRBD1	CASSDAGTVNEKLFF	TGTGCCAGCAGTGACGCCGGGACAGTTAATGAAAAACTGTTTTTT
TRBV6-5	TRBJ1-5	few	NA	CASSALQGIQPQHF	TGTGCCAGCAGTGCCTTGCAGGGGATTCAGCCCCAGCATTTT
TRBV30	TRBJ2-1	NA	TRBD2	CAWSFRTSGRYNEQFF	TGTGCCTGGAGTTTTCGGACTAGCGGGAGGTACAATGAGCAGTTCTTC
TRBV27	TRBJ2-7	NA	TRBD2	CASGLAGGFYEQYF	TGTGCCAGCGGACTAGCGGGAGGCTTCTACGAGCAGTACTTC
TRBV4-1	TRBJ1-4	many	TRBD1	CASSLTGGRVEKLFF	TGCGCCAGCAGCCTTACAGGGGGAAGGGTTGAAAAACTGTTTTTT
TRBV6-6	TRBJ1-1	NA	NA	CASSYSGGGVGTEAFF	TGTGCCAGCAGTTACTCGGGAGGGGGGGTTGGCACTGAAGCTTTCTTT
TRBV19	TRBJ2-7	NA	TRBD2	CASSVGLAGAIAYEQYF	TGTGCCAGTAGTGTCGGACTAGCGGGAGCAATAGCCTACGAGCAGTACTTC
TRBV29-1	TRBJ2-1	NA	NA	CSFGPGVDYNEQFF	TGCAGTTTTGGACCAGGGGTGGACTACAATGAGCAGTTCTTC
TRBV28	TRBJ1-5	once	NA	CASSLYSLPQHF	TGTGCCAGCAGTTTATACAGTTTGCCCCAGCATTTT
TRBV7-9	TRBJ2-1	NA	NA	CASSQLEYNEQFF	TGTGCCAGCAGCCAACTAGAGTACAATGAGCAGTTCTTC
TRBV19	TRBJ2-5	once	TRBD1	CASGGDRVRETQYF	TGTGCCAGTGGCGGGGACAGGGTAAGGGAGACCCAGTACTTC
TRBV28	TRBJ2-7	NA	NA	CASSFRDTSIEQYF	TGTGCCAGCAGTTTCCGGGACACATCTATCGAGCAGTACTTC
TRBV5-1	TRBJ2-3	NA	NA	CATKSGAESTDTQYF	TGCGCCACCAAAAGCGGAGCGGAGAGCACAGATACGCAGTATTTT
TRBV19	TRBJ1-2	once	NA	CASSSTGDYGYTF	TGTGCCAGTAGTTCGACAGGCGACTATGGCTACACCTTC
TRBV18	TRBJ2-5	few	TRBD2	CASSLGLGLETQYF	TGTGCCAGCTCTCTAGGACTAGGGCTGGAGACCCAGTACTTC
TRBV29-1	TRBJ1-2	NA	TRBD1	CSVDGQGRGYTF	TGCAGCGTTGATGGACAGGGCAGGGGCTACACCTTC
TRBV7-9	TRBJ2-3	NA	NA	CASSETDTQYF	TGTGCCAGCAGCGAGACAGATACGCAGTATTTT
TRBV6-4	TRBJ2-7	few	TRBD1	CASSASGTGVSYEQYF	TGTGCCAGCAGTGCATCCGGGACAGGGGTCTCCTACGAGCAGTACTTC
TRBV7-3	TRBJ1-1	NA	NA	CASSLVGGDTEAFF	TGTGCCAGCAGCTTAGTGGGAGGGGACACTGAAGCTTTCTTT
TRBV5-1	TRBJ1-2	many	TRBD1	CASSPTTGGRGYTF	TGCGCCAGCAGCCCGACAACAGGGGGCCGGGGCTACACCTTC
TRBV7-9	TRBJ1-4	NA	TRBD1	CASSLVVGQNNEKLFF	TGTGCCAGCAGCTTAGTGGTGGGACAGAATAATGAAAAACTGTTTTTT
TRBV7-9	TRBJ2-6	NA	NA	CASSLSGAGANVLTF	TGTGCCAGCAGCTTATCGGGGGCTGGGGCCAACGTCCTGACTTTC
TRBV7-8	TRBJ2-1	once	TRBD1	CASSLATPGQGASEQFF	TGTGCCAGCAGCTTAGCTACCCCGGGACAGGGGGCCAGTGAGCAGTTCTTC
TRBV4-1	TRBJ2-7	NA	TRBD1	CASSQGRTGRQTEQYF	TGCGCCAGCAGCCAAGGGCGGACAGGCCGTCAGACCGAGCAGTACTTC
TRBV28	TRBJ2-3	NA	TRBD2	CASSLASGYTDTQYF	TGTGCCAGCAGTTTGGCTAGCGGGTACACAGATACGCAGTATTTT
TRBV7-9	TRBJ1-1	NA	NA	CASSQDTAGTEAFF	TGTGCCAGCAGCCAAGACACGGCAGGCACTGAAGCTTTCTTT
TRBV5-8	TRBJ1-1	NA	NA	CASSIRDIWNTEAFF	TGTGCCAGCAGCATACGGGACATATGGAACACTGAAGCTTTCTTT
TRBV10-3	TRBJ1-4	NA	TRBD1	CAISESQGAAVGEKLFF	TGTGCCATCAGTGAGTCACAGGGGGCAGCGGTCGGGGAAAAACTGTTTTTT
TRBV5-1	TRBJ2-1	many	TRBD2	CASSLEPTSGSPNEQFF	TGCGCCAGCAGCTTGGAACCTACTAGCGGGAGCCCCAATGAGCAGTTCTTC
TRBV4-1	TRBJ1-2	NA	NA	CASSQFQGGGNGYTF	TGCGCCAGCAGCCAATTTCAGGGTGGAGGGAATGGCTACACCTTC
TRBV30	TRBJ2-7	NA	NA	CAWGAGPGYEQYF	TGTGCCTGGGGGGCAGGGCCCGGCTACGAGCAGTACTTC
TRBV6-5	TRBJ1-3	once	TRBD1	CASSPDRASGNTIYF	TGTGCCAGCAGCCCAGACAGGGCCTCTGGAAACACCATATATTTT
TRBV5-4	TRBJ2-2	few	TRBD2	CASSKTSGSRPGELFF	TGTGCCAGCAGCAAGACTAGCGGGAGCCGACCCGGGGAGCTGTTTTTT
TRBV2	TRBJ1-5	NA	TRBD1	CASKFDRTGSNQPQHF	TGTGCCAGCAAGTTTGATAGGACAGGGTCCAATCAGCCCCAGCATTTT
TRBV28	TRBJ2-7	NA	NA	CASSEAFYEQYF	TGTGCCAGCAGCGAGGCCTTCTACGAGCAGTACTTC
TRBV2	TRBJ2-7	NA	TRBD1	CASKPGTGYYEQYF	TGTGCCAGCAAACCCGGGACAGGGTATTACGAGCAGTACTTC
TRBV2	TRBJ2-7	NA	TRBD1	CASSYTGTADEQYF	TGTGCCAGCAGCTACACCGGGACAGCCGACGAGCAGTACTTC
TRBV4-1	TRBJ2-7	NA	TRBD2	CASSQDKGTSSEQYF	TGCGCCAGCAGCCAAGATAAGGGGACTAGCAGCGAGCAGTACTTC
TRBV5-4	TRBJ2-3	few	TRBD2	CASSDSSGRAPDTQYF	TGTGCCAGCAGCGACTCTAGCGGGAGGGCCCCAGATACGCAGTATTTT
TRBV27	TRBJ2-3	once	TRBD2	CAIRTSGTSTDTQYF	TGTGCCATCCGGACTAGCGGAACTAGCACAGATACGCAGTATTTT
TRBV7-9	TRBJ2-2	NA	TRBD1	CASSSSGGTGELFF	TGTGCCAGCAGCTCTTCAGGGGGCACCGGGGAGCTGTTTTTT
TRBV10-3	TRBJ2-7	NA	TRBD2	CAIKQTSGSSYEQYF	TGTGCCATCAAACAGACTAGCGGGAGTTCCTACGAGCAGTACTTC
TRBV6-5	TRBJ1-4	once	TRBD1	CASSRDRDNEKLFF	TGTGCCAGCAGTCGGGACAGGGATAATGAAAAACTGTTTTTT
TRBV19	TRBJ2-3	NA	TRBD2	CASSGTSGTDTQYF	TGTGCCAGTAGTGGGACTAGCGGCACAGATACGCAGTATTTT
TRBV28	TRBJ2-5	NA	TRBD1	CAGSVGGSRETQYF	TGTGCCGGCAGTGTAGGGGGCTCAAGGGAGACCCAGTACTTC
TRBV10-3	TRBJ1-1	NA	TRBD1	CAISARTGASNTEAFF	TGTGCCATCAGTGCTAGGACAGGAGCCTCCAACACTGAAGCTTTCTTT
TRBV7-6	TRBJ2-7	NA	TRBD2	CASSSGVGLAGDEQYF	TGTGCCAGCAGCTCGGGTGTGGGACTAGCGGGAGACGAGCAGTACTTC
TRBV28	TRBJ1-4	NA	NA	CASSLTGGYEKLFF	TGTGCCAGCAGTTTAACGGGGGGCTATGAAAAACTGTTTTTT
TRBV11-3	TRBJ2-5	few	TRBD2	CASSPGLAKGETQYF	TGTGCCAGCAGCCCTGGACTAGCGAAGGGTGAGACCCAGTACTTC
TRBV28	TRBJ2-2	NA	TRBD1	CASSTTPGQGPGELFF	TGTGCCAGCAGCACTACCCCGGGACAGGGGCCCGGGGAGCTGTTTTTT